One and the same sample provided the 26 T cell receptor beta chains below, sequenced in a study of blood T cells in healthy people across ages. Primed by a sample-barcoded 5' primer and a J-beta primer mix, a second PCR proceeded for roughly 7 to 12 cycles. TCRdb re-called the 5' RACE reads through MiXCR, storing one row per CDR3 protein. The sample has about 1.7 million distinct CDR3 sequences; 28% are singletons. The sequenced material came from blood. Receptor source: a woman in her thirties in good health.

This clonotype has only a few counts. The chain uses TRBV29-1 and TRBJ1-1; 7 nucleotides align to TRBD1. V was pared by 7 bases and J by 7 bases, with 3 bases of the junction left unmatched. Looked up from germline, CDR1 is SQVTM and CDR2 is ANQGSEA. This CDR3 has 10 amino acids. The CDR3 protein is CSAGQIEAFF. The CDR3 DNA follows: TGCAGCGCGGGACAGATTGAAGCTTTCTTT.

As concerns this clonotype: A much larger clone lies one base from this, so it may be a read error. J is TRBJ2-1 and V is TRBV12-3 or TRBV12-4, with D tentatively TRBD2 (5 bases). Gene TRBJ2-7 matches the end of the DNA better, so the J call may be wrong. The CDR3 loop spans 15 amino acids. The DNA for the CDR3 is TGTGCCAGCACCGCGGGCTGGACCTCCTACAATGAGCAGTACTTC. Protein: CASTAGWTSYNEQYF.

The chain has TRBV5-1 and TRBJ1-2; 7 nucleotides agree with TRBD1. The germline V gene has CDR1 SGHRS and CDR2 YFSETQ. Losses at the gene ends were 7 bases for V and 6 bases for J; bases not matched to a gene: 15. The CDR3 length is 15 residues. The DNA for the CDR3 is TGCGCCAGCGGCTGGAGGGGACAGAAGGGTGATGGCTACACCTTC. This encodes CASGWRGQKGDGYTF.

This clonotype was picked up many times. This sequence joins TRBV15 and TRBJ2-5; D ambiguous. Per the germline V gene, CDR1 is LNHNV and CDR2 is YYDKDF (reference sequence). The CDR3 runs to 13 residues. The V and J ends lost 1 base and 5 bases respectively, with 8 bases between them. The CDR3 sequence: CATSRGQTETQYF. CDR3 in DNA: TGTGCCACCAGCAGAGGGCAGACGGAGACCCAGTACTTC.

This clonotype showed up just a few times. This chain links TRBV20-1 with TRBJ1-2; D is undetermined. V lost 6 bases and J lost 4, with 24 bases in between. Germline V lookup: CDR1 DFQATT, CDR2 SNEGSKA (reference sequence). This CDR3 has 16 amino acids. The CDR3, as DNA: TGCAGTGCCCGACCCGTCACAGAGGTGAAAGTCTATGGCTACACCTTC. It yields the protein CSARPVTEVKVYGYTF.

The rearrangement uses TRBV7-3 and TRBJ2-1; 14 nucleotides match TRBD2. The germline V gene encodes CDR1 SGHTA and CDR2 FQGTGA. Losses at the gene ends were 1 base for V and 5 bases for J; bases not matched to a gene: 7. The CDR3 consists of 18 residues. The DNA of the CDR3 is TGTGCCAGCAGCTTAAGAAAGACTAGCGGGGGGGCGGACAATGAGCAGTTCTTC. It codes for CASSLRKTSGGADNEQFF.

The chain couples TRBV4-3 to TRBJ2-1; D is tentatively TRBD1 or TRBD2 (6 bases each). V dropped 1 base and J dropped 13 bases, with 26 bases sitting between them. There are 17 residues in the CDR3. CDR1 is LGHNA and CDR2 is YSLEER in the germline V gene. The CDR3 DNA is TGCGCCAGCAGCCAAGTGGAGGGGGGTGCGACTGGCGAGACCCAGTTCTTC. This gives the protein CASSQVEGGATGETQFF.

This clonotype has at least ten counts. The chain couples TRBV9 to TRBJ2-7; 8 nucleotides align to TRBD1. CDR3 length: 11 amino acids. Looked up from germline, CDR1 is SGDLS and CDR2 is YYNGEE. With V trimmed by 7 bases and J by 3 bases, 0 bases remained unmatched. CDR3 DNA: TGTGCCAGCGGACAGGGCTACGAGCAGTACTTC. Translated, it gives CASGQGYEQYF.

This clonotype was detected only a few times. V usage is TRBV29-1 and J usage is TRBJ2-3, with D perhaps TRBD2 (6 bases). The CDR3 has 14 residues. The V end lost 0 bases, the J end lost 2 bases, and 9 bases lay between the germline ends. Germline V CDR1 and CDR2: SQVTM, ANQGSEA. In DNA, the CDR3 is TGCAGCGTTGAAGAATGGGGGGACACAGATACGCAGTATTTT. Translation gives CSVEEWGDTDTQYF.

This clonotype was observed many times. The rearrangement joins TRBV11-2 to TRBJ2-1, with D possibly being TRBD1 (6 bases). Per germline, CDR1 SGHAT and CDR2 FQNNGV. The CDR3 runs to 13 residues. Trimming removed 3 bases from V and 8 bases from J, with 11 bases in between. As DNA, the CDR3 is TGTGCCAGCAGCTTTGGGGGCGTCGATGAGCAGTTCTTC. This encodes CASSFGGVDEQFF. Together with reference TRBV11-2 and TRBJ2-1, the CDR3 gives the full variable domain: EAGVAQSPRYKIIEKRQSVAFWCNPISGHATLYWYQQILGQGPKLLIQFQNNGVVDDSQLPKDRFSAERLKGVDSTLKIQPAKLEDSAVYLCASSFGGVDEQFFGPGTRLTVL.

CDR3 coding DNA: TGCGCCAGCAGCCGATCACTTGCCGAACGGAACACTGAAGCTTTCTTT. Its protein product is CASSRSLAERNTEAFF. The genes are TRBV5-1 and TRBJ1-1; no firm D call. Germline V gene data show CDR1 as SGHRS and CDR2 as YFSETQ. V was shortened by 4 bases and J by 1 base, with 17 bases between the two germline ends. This CDR3 is built from 16 residues. Combining the CDR3 with reference TRBV5-1 and TRBJ1-1 gives the whole variable domain KAGVTQTPRYLIKTRGQQVTLSCSPISGHRSVSWYQQTPGQGLQFLFEYFSETQRNKGNFPGRFSGRQFSNSRSEMNVSTLELGDSALYLCASSRSLAERNTEAFFGQGTRLTVV.

The chain recombines TRBV7-3 with TRBJ2-1, with D perhaps TRBD2 (5 bases). Trimming removed 1 base from V and 0 bases from J, with 13 bases in between. Germline V CDR1 and CDR2: SGHTA, FQGTGA. CDR3 length equals 17 residues. The CDR3 loop reads CASSLKGAKSSYNEQFF. For the CDR3, the DNA is TGTGCCAGCAGCTTAAAGGGAGCTAAAAGCTCCTACAATGAGCAGTTCTTC.

V usage is TRBV12-3 or TRBV12-4 and J usage is TRBJ2-2; unclear D gene. CDR3 size: 14 residues. Trimming took off 5 bases at V and 2 bases at J, with 9 bases between the two ends. The CDR3 coding sequence is TGTGCCAGCAGTCCAGTGACTAACACCGGGGAGCTGTTTTTT. This sequence encodes CASSPVTNTGELFF.

The chain links TRBV20-1 to TRBJ2-2, with D perhaps given as TRBD1 or TRBD2 (5 bases each). The CDR3 has 15 residues. Germline V gene lookup returns CDR1 DFQATT and CDR2 SNEGSKA (reference sequence). With 1 base removed from V and 2 bases from J, the gap between germline ends came to 11 bases. CDR3 loop: CSARGRGSNTGELFF. The CDR3 coding sequence is TGCAGTGCTAGAGGCCGGGGCTCAAACACCGGGGAGCTGTTTTTT.

The V gene is TRBV5-1, the J gene TRBJ2-3; 10 positions agree with TRBD1. Germline V gene sequence: CDR1 SGHRS, CDR2 YFSETQ. J lost 4 bases, V lost 4 bases, and 6 bases had no gene match. The CDR3 is 15 amino acids. CDR3 bases: TGCGCCAGCAGCCGACGGGACAGGGGAGCAGATACGCAGTATTTT. Translating it yields CASSRRDRGADTQYF.

The chain links TRBV19 to TRBJ2-1; D gene unclear. Germline CDR1 and CDR2: LNHDA and SQIVND (reference sequence). The CDR3 extends over 13 amino acids. V dropped 9 bases and J dropped 4 bases, with 13 bases sitting between them. The CDR3 protein is CASGPWSYNEQFF. The CDR3 nucleotides are TGTGCCAGCGGCCCCTGGTCTTACAATGAGCAGTTCTTC.

This clonotype was seen just once. The chain is built from TRBV4-2 and TRBJ1-1; TRBD1 matches 7 bases. This CDR3 has 15 residues. Germline V CDR1 and CDR2: LGHNA, YNFKEQ. J was trimmed by 1 base and V by 8 bases; bases with no gene match: 10. DNA for the CDR3: TGTGCCAGCTGCCCGACAGGGTTGAAGAACACTGAAGCTTTCTTT. As protein: CASCPTGLKNTEAFF.

There are a few counts of this clonotype. The CDR3 DNA follows: TGTGCCAGCAGTTCCGATCTGGACAGGCCCAAGTACTTC. Its translation is CASSSDLDRPKYF. The rearrangement joins TRBV6-5 to TRBJ2-4; 7 nucleotides line up with TRBD1. V gave up 4 bases and J gave up 14 bases; unmatched junction bases: 11. This CDR3 region has 13 residues. Germline values: CDR1 MNHEY, CDR2 SVGAGI.

This clonotype occurred many times. The rearrangement uses TRBV20-1 and TRBJ2-4; 10 bases are a match to TRBD1. Germline V lookup: CDR1 DFQATT, CDR2 SNEGSKA (reference sequence). The CDR3 sequence is 16 residues long. Trimming took 6 bases from V and 3 from J; bases not matched to a gene: 11. The CDR3 loop reads CSALHAGTGVKNIQYF. The DNA of the CDR3 is TGCAGTGCACTCCATGCGGGGACAGGGGTCAAAAACATTCAGTACTTC.

A note on this clonotype: A much larger clone differs from this one at a single base, so this may be a read error. This rearrangement joins TRBV20-1 to TRBJ2-3, with TRBD2 identical over 8 bases. With 1 base clipped from V and 1 base from J, the junction kept 1 base outside the gene matches. Looked up from germline, CDR1 is DFQATT and CDR2 is SNEGSKA (reference sequence). This CDR3 is 14 amino acids long. The CDR3 here is CSARVGLGTDTQYF. Here the CDR3 DNA reads TGCAGTGCTAGAGTGGGACTAGGCACAGATACGCAGTATTTT.

This clonotype was detected only a few times. The chain uses TRBV12-3 or TRBV12-4 and TRBJ1-1; D is ambiguous. The CDR3 totals 16 residues. V was pared by 2 bases and J by 1 base, with 14 bases between. The CDR3 protein is CASSLSAGIWNTEAFF. The CDR3 region has the DNA TGTGCCAGCAGTTTATCTGCAGGAATATGGAACACTGAAGCTTTCTTT.

This clonotype was detected many times. The rearrangement links TRBV5-1 to TRBJ2-7; D gene ambiguous. Germline V gene lookup returns CDR1 SGHRS and CDR2 YFSETQ. The CDR3 spans 13 residues. V lost 1 base and J 6 bases, leaving 11 bases between the germline ends. CDR3 sequence: CASSLQGIGEQYF. CDR3 nucleotide sequence: TGCGCCAGCAGCTTGCAAGGGATAGGCGAGCAGTACTTC.

This chain links TRBV4-1 with TRBJ2-1, with a tentative D call TRBD1 (6 bases). The CDR3 extends over 15 amino acids. V was cut by 0 bases and J by 13 bases, with 19 bases left in between. Germline V lookup: CDR1 MGHRA, CDR2 YSYEKL. CDR3 DNA: TGCGCCAGCAGCCAAGATCAGGGGAGCAAGGGGACCCAGTTCTTC. Its translation is CASSQDQGSKGTQFF.

This clonotype was detected only once. The chain has TRBV5-1 and TRBJ2-5; 10 bases are shared with TRBD1. This CDR3 spans 15 amino acids. The germline gives CDR1 SGHRS, CDR2 YFSETQ. The J segment lost 2 bases and the V segment lost 4 bases, leaving 5 bases of the junction unmatched. The CDR3 is CASSGGTGAQETQYF. CDR3 DNA sequence: TGCGCCAGCAGCGGGGGGACAGGGGCTCAAGAGACCCAGTACTTC.

The rearrangement links TRBV4-1 to TRBJ2-4; D could derive from TRBD1 or TRBD2 (5 bases each). The CDR3 is 13 amino acids. Trimming shortened V by 4 bases and J by 15 bases, and 19 bases separated the two germline ends. CDR1 is MGHRA, CDR2 YSYEKL, per germline. CDR3 in amino acids: CASSPGTSYERYF. The CDR3 nucleotides are TGCGCCAGCAGCCCCGGGACCTCTTACGAGCGGTACTTC.

This clonotype was observed many times. This chain connects TRBV20-1 to TRBJ2-3; 7 bases map to TRBD2. Trimming cost V 6 bases and J 3 bases; bases outside gene matches: 6. The CDR3 loop spans 13 amino acids. Germline values: CDR1 DFQATT, CDR2 SNEGSKA (reference sequence). CDR3 protein: CSASSGTTDTQYF. CDR3 nucleotide sequence: TGCAGTGCGTCTAGCGGAACAACAGATACGCAGTATTTT.